What follows is one T cell receptor beta chain and its context. The antigen is not known. The treatment: oral pan-JAK inhibitor, 5-10 mg twice daily. Reverse transcription of extracted RNA yielded cDNA, which provided the sequencing template. The repertoire was sequenced with immunoSEQ multiplex PCR; TCRdb's copy has only in-frame clones and lacks some. The sample includes over 100,000 clones, about 50% of them seen just once. This CDR3 contains 14 residues. Germline CDR1 is SGDLS and CDR2 is YYNGEE. V was pared by 5 bases and J by 1 base, with 13 bases between. The entry originates in a study of CD8+ T cells in alopecia areata. Points from the study as a whole: Expanded CD8+ clones among the top 100, and scalp clonality, were significantly decreased by tofacitinib.

V gene TRBV9 combines with J gene TRBJ2-7; D unresolved. Sequencing used CD4+ T cells sorted from blood, obtained at week 4, from a patient treated with tofacitinib. This clonotype was obtained from a human donor with alopecia areata. The CDR3 is CASSLAASSYEQYF. Written as DNA, the CDR3 is TGTGCCAGCAGTCTGGCAGCATCTTCCTACGAGCAGTACTTC.